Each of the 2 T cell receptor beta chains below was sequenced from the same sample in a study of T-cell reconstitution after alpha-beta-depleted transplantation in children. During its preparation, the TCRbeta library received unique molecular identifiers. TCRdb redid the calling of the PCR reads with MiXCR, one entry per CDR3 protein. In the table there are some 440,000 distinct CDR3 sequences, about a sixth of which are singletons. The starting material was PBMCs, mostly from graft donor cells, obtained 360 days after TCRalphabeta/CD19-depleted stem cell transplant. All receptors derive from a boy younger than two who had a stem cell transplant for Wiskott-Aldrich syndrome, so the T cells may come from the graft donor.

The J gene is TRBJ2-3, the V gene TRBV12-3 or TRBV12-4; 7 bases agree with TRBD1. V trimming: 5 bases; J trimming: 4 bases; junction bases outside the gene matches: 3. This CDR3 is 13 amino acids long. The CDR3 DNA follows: TGTGCCAGCAGTCGACAGGGATCAGATACGCAGTATTTT. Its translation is CASSRQGSDTQYF.

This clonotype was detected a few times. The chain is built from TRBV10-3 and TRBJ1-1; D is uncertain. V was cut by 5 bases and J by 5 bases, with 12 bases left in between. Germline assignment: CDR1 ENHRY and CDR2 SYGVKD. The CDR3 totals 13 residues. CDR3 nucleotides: TGTGCCATCAGTACGGGTTGGAATACTGAAGCTTTCTTT. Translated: CAISTGWNTEAFF.